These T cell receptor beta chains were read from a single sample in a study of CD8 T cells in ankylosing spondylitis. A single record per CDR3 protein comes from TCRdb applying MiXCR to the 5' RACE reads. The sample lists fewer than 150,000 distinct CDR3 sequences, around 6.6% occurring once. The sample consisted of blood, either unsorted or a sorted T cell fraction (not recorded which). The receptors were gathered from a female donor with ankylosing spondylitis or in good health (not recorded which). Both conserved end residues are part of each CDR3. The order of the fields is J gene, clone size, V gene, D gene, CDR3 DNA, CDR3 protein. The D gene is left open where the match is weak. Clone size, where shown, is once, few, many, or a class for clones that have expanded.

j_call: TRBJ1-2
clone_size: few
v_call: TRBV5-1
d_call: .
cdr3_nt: TGCGCCAGCAGCGAGGACTATGCTAACTATGGCTACACCTTC
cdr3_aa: CASSEDYANYGYTF

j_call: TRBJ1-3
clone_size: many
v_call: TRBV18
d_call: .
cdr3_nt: TGTGCCAGCTCACCACCAGTGGGGTCTGGAAACACCATATATTTT
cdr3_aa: CASSPPVGSGNTIYF

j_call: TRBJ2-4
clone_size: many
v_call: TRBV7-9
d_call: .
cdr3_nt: TGTGCCAGCAGCTCATCGGGGGTCTGGAAAAACATTCAGTACTTC
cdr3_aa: CASSSSGVWKNIQYF

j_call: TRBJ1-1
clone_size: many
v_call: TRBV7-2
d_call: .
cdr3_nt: TGTGCCAGCAGCTTAGCTCATCAGCCCACTGAAGCTTTCTTT
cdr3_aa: CASSLAHQPTEAFF

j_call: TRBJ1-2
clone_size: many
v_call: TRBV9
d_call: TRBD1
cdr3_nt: TGTGCCAGCAGCGTAGATGGACAGGGTGTTGGTGGCTACACCTTC
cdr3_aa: CASSVDGQGVGGYTF

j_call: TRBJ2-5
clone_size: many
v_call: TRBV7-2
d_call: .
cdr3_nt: TGTGCCAGCAGCCCGCCGGCAGAGACCCAGTACTTC
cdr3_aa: CASSPPAETQYF

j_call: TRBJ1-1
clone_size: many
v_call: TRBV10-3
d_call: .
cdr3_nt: TGTGCCATCAGCCCAAACAGGGTTGGCACTGAAGCTTTCTTT
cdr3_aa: CAISPNRVGTEAFF

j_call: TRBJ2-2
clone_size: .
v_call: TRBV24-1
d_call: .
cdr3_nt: TGTGCCACCAGTGATTTGCAGGGTGCGAACACCGGGGAGCTGTTTTTT
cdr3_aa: CATSDLQGANTGELFF

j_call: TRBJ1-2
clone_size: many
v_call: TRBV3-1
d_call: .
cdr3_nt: TGTGCCAGCAGCCCCGGCCTACAGGGAGTCTATGGCTACACCTTC
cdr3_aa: CASSPGLQGVYGYTF

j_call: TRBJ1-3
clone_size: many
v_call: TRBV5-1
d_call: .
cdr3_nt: TGCGCCAGCAGCGAGGGGTCTGGAAACACCATATATTTT
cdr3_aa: CASSEGSGNTIYF

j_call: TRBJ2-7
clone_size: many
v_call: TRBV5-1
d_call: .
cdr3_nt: TGCGCCAGCAGCTTGGAAACAGTTCCTTTATACGAGCAGTACTTC
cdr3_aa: CASSLETVPLYEQYF

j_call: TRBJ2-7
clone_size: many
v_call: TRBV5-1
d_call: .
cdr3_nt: TGCGCCAGCAGCTTTCGGCAGGGTAAAGAGCAGTACTTC
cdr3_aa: CASSFRQGKEQYF

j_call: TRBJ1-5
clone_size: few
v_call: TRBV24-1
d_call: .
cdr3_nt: TGTGCCACCAGTGACCCGAATCAGCCCCAGCATTTT
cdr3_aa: CATSDPNQPQHF

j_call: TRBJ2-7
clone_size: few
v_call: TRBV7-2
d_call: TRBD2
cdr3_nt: TGTGCCAGCAGCTTTTTCCGGGGGGTGTCCTACGAGCAGTACTTC
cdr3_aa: CASSFFRGVSYEQYF

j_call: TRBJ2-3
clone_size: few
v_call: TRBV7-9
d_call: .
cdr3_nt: TGTGCCAGCACTCAAACCCCAGATACGCAGTATTTT
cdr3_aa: CASTQTPDTQYF

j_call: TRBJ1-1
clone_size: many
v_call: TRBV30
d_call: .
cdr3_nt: TGTGCCTGGAGTGTACAGGGGAACACTGAAGCTTTCTTT
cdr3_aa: CAWSVQGNTEAFF

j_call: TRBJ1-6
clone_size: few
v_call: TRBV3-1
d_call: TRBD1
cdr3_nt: TGTGCCAGCAGCCAAGTGGGACAGGGGGGATCACCCCTCCACTTT
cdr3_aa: CASSQVGQGGSPLHF

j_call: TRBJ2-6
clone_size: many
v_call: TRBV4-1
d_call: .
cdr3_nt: TGCGCCAGCAGACAAGCGGTAACTGGGGCCAACGTCCTGACTTTC
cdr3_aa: CASRQAVTGANVLTF

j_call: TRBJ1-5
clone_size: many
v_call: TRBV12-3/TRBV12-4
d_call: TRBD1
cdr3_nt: TGTGCCAGCAGTAAAGACAGGGGGCTAAATCAGCCCCAGCATTTT
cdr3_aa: CASSKDRGLNQPQHF

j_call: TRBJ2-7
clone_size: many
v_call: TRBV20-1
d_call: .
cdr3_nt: TGCAGTGCTAGAGATGTAGAGGGTATCGAGCAGTACTTC
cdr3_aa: CSARDVEGIEQYF

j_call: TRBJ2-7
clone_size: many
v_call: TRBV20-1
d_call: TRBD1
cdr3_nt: TGCAGTGCTCTGGACAGGGAGTCCTACGAGCAGTACTTC
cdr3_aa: CSALDRESYEQYF

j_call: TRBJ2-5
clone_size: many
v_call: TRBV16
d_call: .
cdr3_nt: TGTGCCAGCAGCCAAGGGGGAACAGGGAACGGAGAGACCCAGTACTTC
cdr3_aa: CASSQGGTGNGETQYF

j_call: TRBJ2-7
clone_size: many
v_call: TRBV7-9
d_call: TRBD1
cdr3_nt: TGTGCCAGCAGTCCCCAGAGGACAGGGCCCTACGAGCAGTACTTC
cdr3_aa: CASSPQRTGPYEQYF

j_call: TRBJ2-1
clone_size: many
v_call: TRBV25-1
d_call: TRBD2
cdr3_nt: TGTGCCAGCAGACCACCACGCTCCGGGACTAGCGGGTCTAATGAGCAGTTCTTC
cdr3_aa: CASRPPRSGTSGSNEQFF

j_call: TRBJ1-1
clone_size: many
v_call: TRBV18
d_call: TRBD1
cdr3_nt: TGTGCCAGCTCACCAAACCCGGGACAGGGGGTAGCTTTCTTT
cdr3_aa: CASSPNPGQGVAFF

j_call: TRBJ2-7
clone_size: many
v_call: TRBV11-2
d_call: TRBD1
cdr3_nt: TGTGCCAGCAGCTTAGGGACAGGGTACTACGAGCAGTACTTC
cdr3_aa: CASSLGTGYYEQYF

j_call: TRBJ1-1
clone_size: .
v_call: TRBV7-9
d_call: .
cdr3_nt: TGTGCCAGCAGCCCCGGACAGATTGAAGCTTTCTTT
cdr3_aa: CASSPGQIEAFF

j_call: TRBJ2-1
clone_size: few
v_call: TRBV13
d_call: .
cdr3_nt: TGTGCCAGCAGCGCGGTGACAGGGGAGCGGGACTACAATGAGCAGTTCTTC
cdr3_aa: CASSAVTGERDYNEQFF

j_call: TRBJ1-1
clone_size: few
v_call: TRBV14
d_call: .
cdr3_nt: TGTGCCAGCAGCCGTCTGGACGGAACGAACACTGAAGCTTTCTTT
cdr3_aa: CASSRLDGTNTEAFF

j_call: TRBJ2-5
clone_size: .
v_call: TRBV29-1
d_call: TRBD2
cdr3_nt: TGCAGCGCATCAAAGGGGACTAGTAAAGAGACCCAGTACTTC
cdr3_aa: CSASKGTSKETQYF

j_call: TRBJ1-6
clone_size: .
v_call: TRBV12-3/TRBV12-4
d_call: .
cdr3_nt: TGTGCCAGCAGGGCAGGGACGTGGTTAGGTTCACCCCTCCACTTT
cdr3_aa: CASRAGTWLGSPLHF

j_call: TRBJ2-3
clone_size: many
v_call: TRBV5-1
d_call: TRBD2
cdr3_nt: TGCGCCAGCAGCCTACTTCCGACTAGCGGGCGCACAGATACGCAGTATTTT
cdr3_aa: CASSLLPTSGRTDTQYF

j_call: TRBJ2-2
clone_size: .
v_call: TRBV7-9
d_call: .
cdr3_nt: TGTGCCGGTCAACCGAACACCGGGGAGCTGTTTTTT
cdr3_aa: CAGQPNTGELFF

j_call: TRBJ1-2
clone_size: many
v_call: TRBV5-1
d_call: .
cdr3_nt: TGCGCCAGCAGCTTGACGGCAGCCGCGAACTATGGCTACACCTTC
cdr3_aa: CASSLTAAANYGYTF

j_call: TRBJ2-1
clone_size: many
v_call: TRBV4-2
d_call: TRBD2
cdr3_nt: TGTGCCAGCAGCCAAGTTGCACTAGCGGGGTCCTACAATGAGCAGTTCTTC
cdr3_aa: CASSQVALAGSYNEQFF

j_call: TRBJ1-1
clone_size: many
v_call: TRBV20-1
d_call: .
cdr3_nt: TGCAGTGCTAGAGATAGGAGGGGGGGTACTGAAGCTTTCTTT
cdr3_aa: CSARDRRGGTEAFF